This TCR beta chain was sequenced during a study of technical replicates of blood from a handful of donors. The sample holds one count of this clone. TCRdb's copy holds only in-frame clones and misses some; the assay was immunoSEQ multiplex PCR. Of more than 55,000 clones listed, about 90% are singletons. The V end lost 3 bases, the J end lost 4 bases, and 15 bases lay between the germline ends. CDR3 size: 15 residues. Germline V CDR1 and CDR2: MNHEY, SMNVEV (reference sequence). The V and J genes are TRBV27 and TRBJ1-2, with D tentatively TRBD1 (5 bases). The TCR was taken from a human donor in good health. Sequencing used T cells isolated from PBMCs. As DNA, the CDR3 is TGTGCCAGCAGTTTCGGTTCAGGGTCAAGCTATGGCTACACCTTC. It encodes CASSFGSGSSYGYTF.